These 15 T cell receptor beta chains were all obtained from the same sample, sequenced in a study of cytomegalovirus exposure and HLA in healthy donors. PCR amplification relied on 60 Vbeta primers (plus 13 Jbeta primers). Assay used: immunoSEQ multiplex PCR; TCRdb lists only in-frame clones, some missing. The sample has about 210,000 clones, 70% to 80% seen once; the top ten hold 13% to 15%. Sequences were obtained from PBMCs. These TCRs come from a woman in her twenties or thirties in good health and CMV-seropositive.

This clone was detected only a few times. The rearrangement joins TRBV19 to TRBJ1-1; TRBD1 might be the D (5 bases). The V and J ends lost 3 bases and 1 base respectively, with 6 bases between them. Germline lookup yields CDR1 LNHDA and CDR2 SQIVND (reference sequence). The CDR3 has 13 residues. The CDR3 region has the DNA TGTGCCAGTAGTATGGGGGGGAACACTGAAGCTTTCTTT. Translated: CASSMGGNTEAFF.

The chain uses TRBV29-1 and TRBJ1-3, with 10 bases identical to TRBD1. Trimming removed 6 bases from V and 7 bases from J; junction bases left unmatched: 9. This CDR3 region has 14 residues. The germline gives CDR1 SQVTM, CDR2 ANQGSEA. CDR3 bases: TGCAGCGTATTGGGACAGGGGTTAGGTAACACCATATATTTT. Translation gives CSVLGQGLGNTIYF.

This clone was seen once. This sequence joins TRBV5-6 and TRBJ2-3; possibly TRBD1 for D (6 bases). From germline, CDR1 is SGHDT and CDR2 YYEEEE. V was clipped by 2 bases and J by 0 bases, with 7 bases between them. CDR3 length: 14 amino acids. DNA for the CDR3: TGTGCCAGCAGCTTTGACAGGAGCACAGATACGCAGTATTTT. Amino acid sequence: CASSFDRSTDTQYF.

The rearrangement links TRBV15 to TRBJ1-1; 7 nucleotides align to TRBD1. V lost 1 base to trimming and J lost 2 bases; unmatched junction nucleotides: 4. In germline, CDR1 is LNHNV, CDR2 YYDKDF (reference sequence). This CDR3 contains 15 residues. CDR3 in DNA: TGTGCCACCAGCAGAGTGGCAGGGGGAAACACTGAAGCTTTCTTT. It specifies CATSRVAGGNTEAFF.

The chain carries TRBV5-4 and TRBJ2-5, with TRBD1 matching over 7 bases. Trimming took 0 bases from V and 14 from J; bases not matched to a gene: 7. The CDR3 loop spans 12 amino acids. CDR1 SGHNT and CDR2 YYREEE come from the germline V gene (reference sequence). The CDR3 is CASSLDSTGPYF. CDR3 DNA sequence: TGTGCCAGCAGCTTGGATTCGACAGGGCCCTACTTC.

This chain uses TRBV6-4 with TRBJ2-2, with unresolved D. V gave up 0 bases and J gave up 7 bases, with 3 bases separating them. This CDR3 spans 12 amino acids. Germline lookup yields CDR1 MRHNA and CDR2 SNTAGT. The CDR3 loop reads CASSDSGGELFF. The DNA of the CDR3 is TGTGCCAGCAGTGACTCCGGCGGGGAGCTGTTTTTT.

The chain has TRBV7-9 and TRBJ2-1; TRBD2 aligns across 12 bases. The CDR3 spans 17 residues. The V gene's germline CDR1 is SEHNR and CDR2 FQNEAQ (reference sequence). Trimming took 4 bases from V and 10 from J; bases not matched to a gene: 14. The CDR3: CASSSPTSGRPLGEQFF. In DNA form, the CDR3 reads TGTGCCAGCAGCTCTCCGACTAGCGGGAGACCCTTAGGGGAGCAGTTCTTC.

This clone appeared once. V is TRBV6-6 and J is TRBJ2-7, with TRBD2 as a possible D gene (5 bases). Trimming removed 5 bases at V and 7 bases at J, with 15 bases between. The CDR3 consists of 13 residues. Germline V lookup: CDR1 MNHNY, CDR2 SVGAGI (reference sequence). This CDR3 reads CASSPLREGEQYF. The CDR3 region has the DNA TGTGCCAGCAGTCCCTTACGGGAAGGGGAGCAGTACTTC.

This chain joins TRBV30 and TRBJ1-4; a possible D gene is TRBD1 (5 bases). The CDR3 is 17 residues long. The germline V gene has CDR1 GTSNPN and CDR2 SVGIG (reference sequence). Deletions cut 1 base from V and 0 bases from J, with 15 bases between. The CDR3 DNA follows: TGTGCCTGGAGTGCCGAATGGCGGGGCGCAACTAATGAAAAACTGTTTTTT. It specifies CAWSAEWRGATNEKLFF.

V and J are TRBV28 and TRBJ2-6; 7 bases line up with TRBD1. Germline lookup yields CDR1 MDHEN and CDR2 SYDVKM. Trimming removed 4 bases from V and 0 bases from J; junction bases left unmatched: 9. The length of the CDR3 is 18 residues. The CDR3 DNA reads as TGTGCCAGCAGTTCCACGGGACAGCTGTTCTCTGGGGCCAACGTCCTGACTTTC. Protein product: CASSSTGQLFSGANVLTF.

The V call is TRBV11-2, the J call TRBJ2-3; 8 bases line up with TRBD2. The trim removed 5 bases at V and 6 bases at J, leaving 10 bases unmatched. The CDR3 consists of 15 residues. Germline V gene data show CDR1 as SGHAT and CDR2 as FQNNGV. As DNA, the CDR3 is TGTGCCAGCAGCCTATTTAGCGGGGTTGCGGATACGCAGTATTTT. Translation gives CASSLFSGVADTQYF.

The rearrangement joins TRBV9 to TRBJ1-6, with 7 bases aligning to TRBD1. The germline gives CDR1 SGDLS, CDR2 YYNGEE. V dropped 0 bases and J dropped 8; count of bases not matched to a gene: 5. The CDR3 runs to 15 residues. The CDR3: CASSVAQGTDSPLHF. CDR3 bases: TGTGCCAGCAGCGTAGCTCAGGGGACAGATTCACCCCTCCACTTT.

This clone was observed a handful of times. The V gene is TRBV7-2, the J gene TRBJ1-2; no clear D gene. Trimming took off 0 bases at V and 3 bases at J, with 5 bases between the two ends. The CDR3 has 13 amino acids. Per the germline V gene, CDR1 is SGHTA and CDR2 is FQGNSA. CDR3 coding DNA: TGTGCCAGCAGCTTAGCTGGAGACTATGGCTACACCTTC. Residues: CASSLAGDYGYTF.

V gene TRBV2 combines with J gene TRBJ2-5; 7 bases are shared with TRBD1. V trimming: 4 bases; J trimming: 5 bases; junction bases outside the gene matches: 4. Germline CDR1 SNHLY, CDR2 FYNNEI. This CDR3 is built from 13 residues. DNA for the CDR3: TGTGCCAGCAGTGTCGACAGGGAGGAGACCCAGTACTTC. Translating gives CASSVDREETQYF.

The gene calls are TRBV27 and TRBJ2-1; 10 bases match TRBD2. The CDR3 consists of 14 residues. Germline-derived CDR1 and CDR2 are MNHEY and SMNVEV (reference sequence). V gave up 6 bases and J gave up 10 bases; unmatched junction bases: 9. In DNA form, the CDR3 reads TGTGCCAGCAGACCTAGCGGGAGACTCCACGAGCAGTTCTTC. This gives the protein CASRPSGRLHEQFF.